One TCR beta chain is described in this entry. The target of this receptor is not known. No base qualities exist here, and no much larger clone lies one base off it. V drops 2 bases and J drops 0 bases, leaving 11 bases in between. The CDR3 holds 16 amino acids from the cysteine to the phenylalanine. The DNA shown is the 48-base CDR3, in frame from base 1. The germline V gene gives CDR1 as MNHEY and CDR2 as SVGAGI. Miltenyi superparamagnetic beads coated with subset-specific monoclonal antibodies were used to isolate the T cell subsets. Every T cell population was isolated from peripheral blood. Ficoll separation was used to obtain mononuclear cells from whole blood, after which anti-CD14 microbeads were used to deplete monocytes. Right after isolation, the cell populations were resuspended in RNAprotect reagent. The pan T sample consisted of CD3+ T cells in general. The source of the sample is a study of relationships among human T cell subsets (dated by TCRdb to the early 2010s). About the full investigation: Eight distinct blood T cell populations were sequenced: pan T, CD8 cytotoxic, regulatory, Th1, Th2, naive plus transitional, activated and memory cells. Results the study describes overall, beyond this receptor: A CD4+CD8+ double-positive population could not be excluded by the bead-based sorting. T cell counts went unrecorded for a couple of pan T samples, which were processed alongside pan B cells. No statistically significant differences in V, D and J usage, CDR3 length or N-nucleotide additions were observed among the seven subsets. Substantial CDR3 sharing among Th1, Th2 and regulatory T cells was interpreted as suggesting stochastic cell fate choices. While more than 60% of CD8+ cytotoxic sequences came from clones with more than 100 reads, the regulatory and Th2 subsets had few clones of that kind.

The library was obtained by multiplex PCR. The sample was run on a 454 GS FLX. Semiquantitative ARM-PCR was used to amplify the TCR alpha and beta CDR3 regions from mRNA. In ARM-PCR, tagged nested gene-specific primers were applied first, and communal superprimers then carried out the exponential amplification. Exonuclease was used to remove the nested primers before the first-round PCR products went through the second amplification round. Sequencing of the amplicons was performed on the 454 platform, which allows millions of DNA fragments to be sequenced rapidly without cloning bias. A read was counted as effective if the read could be mapped to both V and J germline segments. As for the authors' bioinformatics: IRmap, which uses pyromap, a Smith-Waterman modification adapted to 454 sequencing errors, was used to assign reads to germline V, D and J segments. Cutoffs set at the 99th percentile of alignment scores from simulated random sequences were applied to filter D-beta assignments. The amino acids between the conserved V-segment Y[YFLI]C motif and the J-segment [FW]GXGT motif were defined as CDR3. A compound Poisson process model, previously applied to large-scale EST data, was used to estimate repertoire diversity. A cross-contamination detection procedure was applied to argue against sample contamination as the source of shared CDR3s. TCRdb reprocessing: public reads trimmed at Q25 with fastp, clones called with MiXCR, in-frame beta chains kept. Every entry covers one CDR3 protein and lists the most common genes and DNA from its rows. TCRdb, not the original authors, processed these V and J calls. This sample holds under 5,500 distinct CDR3 sequences; nearly 80% were observed only once. Of the sample, 29% is held by the ten largest clones.

The chain uses TRBV6-5 and TRBJ2-4; the D region may be TRBD1 or TRBD2, each matching 6 bases equally. The source is a man aged 35-49 years in good health. Sequenced: total T cells sorted from blood. Reading the label with the study, this specimen's cell subset or site is: CD3+ T cells in general. The nucleotides are TGTGCCAGCAGTTACGATGGGGGGCGAGCCAAAAACATTCAGTACTTC. Its translation is CASSYDGGRAKNIQYF.